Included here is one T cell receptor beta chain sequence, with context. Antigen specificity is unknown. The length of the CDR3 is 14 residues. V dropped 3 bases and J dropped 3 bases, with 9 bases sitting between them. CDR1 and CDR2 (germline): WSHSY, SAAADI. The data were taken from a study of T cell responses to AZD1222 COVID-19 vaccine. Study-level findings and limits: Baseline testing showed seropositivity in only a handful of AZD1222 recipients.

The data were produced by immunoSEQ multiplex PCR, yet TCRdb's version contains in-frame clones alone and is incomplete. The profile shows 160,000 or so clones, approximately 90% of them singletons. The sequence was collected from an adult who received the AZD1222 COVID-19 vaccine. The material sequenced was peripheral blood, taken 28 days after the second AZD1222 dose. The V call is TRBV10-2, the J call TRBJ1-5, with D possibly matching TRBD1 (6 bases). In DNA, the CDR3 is TGCGCCAGCAGTGATGACAGGACCAATCAGCCCCAGCATTTT. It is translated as CASSDDRTNQPQHF.